The clone carrying this T cell receptor beta chain was seen once. This entry is derived from a study of blood T cells in healthy people across ages. Combining a sample-barcoded 5' primer with a J-beta primer mix, a second PCR ran for about 6 to 12 cycles. TCRdb itself ran the 5' RACE reads through MiXCR, one entry per CDR3 protein. The table records about 780,000 distinct CDR3 sequences, around half of them present only once. The receptor was isolated from a man aged 80 or over in good health. Sample: blood.

The CDR3: CASSLKSAYNEQFF. CDR3 DNA sequence: TGTGCCAGCAGCTTAAAGTCGGCCTACAATGAGCAGTTCTTC. The rearrangement links TRBV5-4 to TRBJ2-1; D unresolved. Looked up from germline, CDR1 is SGHNT and CDR2 is YYREEE (reference sequence). The CDR3 totals 14 residues. V lost 2 bases and J lost 2, with 8 bases in between.